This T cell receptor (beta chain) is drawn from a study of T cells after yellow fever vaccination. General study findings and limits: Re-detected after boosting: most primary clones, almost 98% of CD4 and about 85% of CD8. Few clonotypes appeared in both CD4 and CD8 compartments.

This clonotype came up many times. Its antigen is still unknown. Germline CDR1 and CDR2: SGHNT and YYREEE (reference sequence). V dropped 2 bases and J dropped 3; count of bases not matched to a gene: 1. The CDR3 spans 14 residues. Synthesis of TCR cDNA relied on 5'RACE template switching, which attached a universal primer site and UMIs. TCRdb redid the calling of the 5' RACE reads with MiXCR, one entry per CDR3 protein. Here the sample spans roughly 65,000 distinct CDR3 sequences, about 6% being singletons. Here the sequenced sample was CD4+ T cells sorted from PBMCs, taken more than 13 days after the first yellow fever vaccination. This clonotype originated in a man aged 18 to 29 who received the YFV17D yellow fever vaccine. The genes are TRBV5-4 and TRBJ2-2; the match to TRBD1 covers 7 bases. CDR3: CASSFGTDTGELFF. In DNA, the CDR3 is TGTGCCAGCAGCTTCGGGACAGACACCGGGGAGCTGTTTTTT.